Detailed here is one TCR beta chain. Clones were read by immunoSEQ multiplex PCR, and TCRdb kept only the in-frame ones, dropping some. The table shows 100,000 to 150,000 clones, with 80% to 90% occurring only once. Separate from the approximately 700-subject first cohort was the roughly 130-subject validation cohort, to which the donors belonged. The CDR3 runs 17 residues. The germline gives CDR1 SGHVS, CDR2 FNYEAQ. After removal of 1 base from V and 7 bases from J, the junction contained 11 bases not matched to a gene. These data belong to a study of cytomegalovirus exposure and HLA in healthy donors.

The V gene is TRBV7-6, the J gene TRBJ2-1; the match to TRBD2 covers 9 bases. Input material: PBMCs. This TCR derives from a woman in her late teens or twenties in good health and CMV-seronegative. CDR3 sequence: CASSLVGRRGGRNEQFF. CDR3 in DNA: TGTGCCAGCAGCTTAGTCGGTCGGCGGGGGGGCCGGAATGAGCAGTTCTTC.